What follows are 19 T cell receptor beta chains derived from one specimen sequenced in a study of vaccination effects on CD4 cells after COVID-19. Only in-frame clones appear in the TCRdb table, and some are missing; sequencing was by immunoSEQ multiplex PCR. The sample has 70,000 to 75,000 clones, approximately 71% seen once. Antigens for these TCRs are unknown. CD4+ T cells were isolated after around 10 days of culture. The sample was CD4+ T cells from PBMCs cultured without peptide, taken before COVID-19 vaccination. The receptor set was obtained from a human donor who received a COVID-19 vaccine.

The J gene is TRBJ1-6, the V gene TRBV9; 7 bases align to TRBD1. The CDR3 totals 15 residues. The germline CDR1 and CDR2 sequences are SGDLS and YYNGEE. V shed 0 bases, J shed 13 bases, and the junction held 10 bases outside the gene matches. The CDR3 sequence is CASSVEGQGGLPLHF. CDR3 sequence (DNA): TGTGCCAGCAGCGTAGAAGGGCAGGGGGGTCTTCCCCTCCACTTT.

In this sample, this clone turned up a few times. The chain recombines TRBV6-6 with TRBJ2-7; tentative D call: TRBD2 (6 bases). Per the germline V gene, CDR1 is MNHNY and CDR2 is SVGAGI (reference sequence). The CDR3 extends over 12 amino acids. Trimming pared 0 bases from V and 7 bases from J, leaving 7 bases between. Here the CDR3 reads CASSYSTREQYV. CDR3 nucleotide sequence: TGTGCCAGCAGTTACTCGACTAGGGAGCAGTACGTC.

The chain couples TRBV3-1 (or the pseudogene TRBV3-2) to TRBJ1-4; D unclear. Germline V CDR1 and CDR2: LGHDT, YNNKEL (reference sequence). Between the trimmed V and J ends, which lost 1 base and 0 bases, there was a span of 15 bases. This CDR3 contains 18 residues. CDR3: CASSQGIQTPPTNEKLFF. The CDR3, as DNA: TGTGCCAGCAGCCAAGGAATCCAAACACCGCCAACTAATGAAAAACTGTTTTTT.

The V and J genes are TRBV4-2 and TRBJ1-2; D unclear. CDR1 is LGHNA and CDR2 is YNFKEQ in the germline V gene. The V end was cut by 2 bases, the J end by 0 bases, with 19 bases between. CDR3 length: 18 residues. CDR3 residues: CASSQKTGLRGPNYGYTF. The CDR3 nucleotides read TGTGCCAGCAGCCAAAAAACCGGGCTCCGAGGGCCTAACTATGGCTACACCTTC.

The genes are TRBV27 and TRBJ2-1, with 9 bases identical to TRBD2. The CDR3 contains 16 residues. Germline V gene data show CDR1 as MNHEY and CDR2 as SMNVEV (reference sequence). Trimming cost V 1 base and J 5 bases; bases outside gene matches: 6. In DNA, the CDR3 is TGTGCCAGCAGTTTATGGCTAGCGGGGAATGACAATGAGCAGTTCTTC. Amino acid sequence: CASSLWLAGNDNEQFF.

This sequence joins TRBV11-3 and TRBJ2-2, with 7 bases that match TRBD1. CDR3 size: 16 residues. Germline V lookup: CDR1 SGHNT, CDR2 YENEEA. The ends lost 0 bases at V and 8 bases at J; junction bases unmatched: 9. CDR3 region: CASSLDVAGGSGELFF. Written as DNA, the CDR3 is TGTGCCAGCAGCTTAGATGTCGCAGGGGGATCAGGGGAGCTGTTTTTT.

V usage is TRBV30 and J usage is TRBJ2-3; D is ambiguous. The germline V gene encodes CDR1 GTSNPN and CDR2 SVGIG (reference sequence). This CDR3 has 11 residues. V was shortened by 0 bases and J by 3 bases, with 1 base between the two germline ends. CDR3: CAWSVTDTQYF. The CDR3 bases are TGTGCCTGGAGTGTAACAGATACGCAGTATTTT.

The chain has TRBV6-5 and TRBJ2-2; the D is unclear. The germline V gene encodes CDR1 MNHEY and CDR2 SVGAGI. The CDR3 is 14 residues long. V dropped 0 bases and J dropped 5 bases, with 7 bases sitting between them. The DNA for the CDR3 is TGTGCCAGCAGTTACTCTTCGGCTACCGGGGAGCTGTTTTTT. Translating gives CASSYSSATGELFF.

This clone has more than one count but fewer than ten. The chain has TRBV2 and TRBJ2-5; D unclear. Trimming removed 7 bases at V and 7 bases at J, with 16 bases between. This CDR3 is 13 amino acids long. Germline V gene sequence: CDR1 SNHLY, CDR2 FYNNEI. DNA of the CDR3: TGTGCCAGCAAGACCTTATCGGCTCGGACCCAGTACTTC. Translating it yields CASKTLSARTQYF.

The genes are TRBV24-1 and TRBJ2-2; 11 nucleotides line up with TRBD1. From germline, CDR1 is KGHDR and CDR2 SFDVKD. The CDR3 runs 15 residues. V gave up 6 bases and J gave up 4 bases; unmatched junction bases: 3. The CDR3 nucleotides are TGTGCCACCAGTTGGACAGGGGGCGTCACCGGGGAGCTGTTTTTT. It yields the protein CATSWTGGVTGELFF.

The V call is TRBV7-9, the J call TRBJ2-3; 9 bases align to TRBD2. CDR3 length equals 18 residues. V lost 5 bases to trimming and J lost 4 bases; unmatched junction nucleotides: 16. Germline V gives CDR1 SEHNR, CDR2 FQNEAQ (reference sequence). The CDR3 DNA follows: TGTGCCAGCAGCCGCAATCAAGGCGGGAGGGCCGGGTCAGATACGCAGTATTTT. Translated, it gives CASSRNQGGRAGSDTQYF.

This chain links TRBV5-1 with TRBJ2-5; the D gene could be TRBD1 or TRBD2 (5 bases each). V gave up 2 bases and J gave up 6 bases, with 11 bases separating them. Germline V gene lookup returns CDR1 SGHRS and CDR2 YFSETQ. The length of the CDR3 is 13 residues. The CDR3 here is CASSLGEGKTQYF. The DNA of the CDR3 is TGCGCCAGCAGCTTAGGCGAGGGGAAGACCCAGTACTTC.

The table lists this clone with a count of one. This chain uses TRBV12-5 with TRBJ1-1; weak D call: TRBD1 (6 bases). Between the trimmed V and J ends, which lost 2 bases and 4 bases, there was a span of 14 bases. From germline, CDR1 is LGHNT and CDR2 FRNRAP. The CDR3 spans 15 residues. The CDR3 reads CASGLPNTGSTEAFF. The CDR3 region has the DNA TGTGCTAGTGGTTTGCCTAACACAGGGTCCACTGAAGCTTTCTTT.

The gene calls are TRBV11-2 and TRBJ1-2, with 7 bases aligning to TRBD1. V dropped 0 bases and J dropped 4; count of bases not matched to a gene: 5. CDR1 SGHAT and CDR2 FQNNGV come from the germline V gene. The CDR3 spans 15 residues. CDR3 sequence: CASSLEVTGIYGYTF. For the CDR3, the DNA is TGTGCCAGCAGCTTAGAGGTGACAGGGATCTATGGCTACACCTTC.

The chain combines TRBV10-2 with TRBJ1-4; maybe TRBD1 (5 bases). CDR1 and CDR2 (germline): WSHSY, SAAADI. Trimming took 8 bases from V and 7 from J, leaving 14 bases between them. The CDR3 extends over 13 amino acids. Written as DNA, the CDR3 is TGCGCCAGCTACACGGGACGAGCTGAAAAACTGTTTTTT. Amino acids: CASYTGRAEKLFF.

The chain couples TRBV2 to TRBJ2-5, with 8 bases that match TRBD2. The CDR3 has 16 amino acids. Trimming took 0 bases from V and 1 from J; bases not matched to a gene: 4. Per germline, CDR1 SNHLY and CDR2 FYNNEI. CDR3 DNA sequence: TGTGCCAGCAGTGAAGCGCTCGCGGGGGGCCAAGAGACCCAGTACTTC. Amino acids: CASSEALAGGQETQYF.

The chain employs TRBV9 and TRBJ2-7, with 14 bases matching TRBD2. The CDR3 covers 17 residues. The J segment lost 3 bases and the V segment lost 3 bases, leaving 8 bases of the junction unmatched. Germline values: CDR1 SGDLS, CDR2 YYNGEE. CDR3 residues: CASSGQTSGGAGYEQYV. CDR3 bases: TGTGCCAGCAGCGGACAGACTAGCGGGGGGGCCGGCTACGAGCAGTACGTC.

The J gene is TRBJ2-7, the V gene TRBV5-1; TRBD1 is a possible D gene (8 bases). This CDR3 is 13 amino acids long. Trimming cost V 4 bases and J 7 bases, with 15 bases left between them. Germline-derived CDR1 and CDR2 are SGHRS and YFSETQ. CDR3 sequence: CASSVQGGDEQYV. CDR3 coding DNA: TGCGCCAGCAGCGTACAGGGGGGGGATGAGCAGTACGTC.

The chain employs TRBV5-6 and TRBJ1-2, with 7 bases fitting TRBD1. The germline V gene encodes CDR1 SGHDT and CDR2 YYEEEE. After removal of 4 bases from V and 5 bases from J, the junction contained 11 bases not matched to a gene. The CDR3 is made up of 15 amino acids. CDR3 DNA sequence: TGTGCCAGCAGCCCCAGGGGGGGCTTATGGTATGGCTACACCTTC. Translating it yields CASSPRGGLWYGYTF.